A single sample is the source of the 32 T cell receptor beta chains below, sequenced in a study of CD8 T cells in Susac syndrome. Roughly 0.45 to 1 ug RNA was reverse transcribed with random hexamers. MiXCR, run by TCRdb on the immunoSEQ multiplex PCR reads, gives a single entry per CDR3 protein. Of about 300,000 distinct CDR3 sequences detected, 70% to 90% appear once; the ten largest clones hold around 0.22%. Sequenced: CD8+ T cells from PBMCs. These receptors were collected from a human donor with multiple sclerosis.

CDR3 in amino acids: CASSHALLRTRQETQYF. The CDR3 bases are TGTGCCAGCAGCCATGCCCTCTTACGTACTAGACAAGAGACCCAGTACTTC. The V gene is TRBV28, the J gene TRBJ2-5, with D perhaps TRBD2 (5 bases). Germline V lookup: CDR1 MDHEN, CDR2 SYDVKM. The CDR3 is 17 amino acids. Trimming removed 6 bases at V and 2 bases at J, with 22 bases between.

CDR3 amino acids: CASSPASTWGGDTQYF. For the CDR3, the DNA is TGTGCCAGCAGCCCCGCTAGTACGTGGGGCGGGGATACGCAGTATTTT. V usage is TRBV27 and J usage is TRBJ2-3; D possibly matches TRBD1 or TRBD2 (5 bases each). V was cut by 6 bases and J by 6 bases, with 22 bases left in between. This CDR3 is 16 amino acids long. Germline V CDR1 and CDR2: MNHEY, SMNVEV (reference sequence).

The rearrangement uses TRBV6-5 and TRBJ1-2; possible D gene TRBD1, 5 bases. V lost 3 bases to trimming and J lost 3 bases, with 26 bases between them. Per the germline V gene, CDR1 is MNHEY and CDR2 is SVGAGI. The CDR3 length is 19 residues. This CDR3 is CASSYSPAGDFRSYYGYTF. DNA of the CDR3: TGTGCCAGCAGTTATTCCCCGGCGGGGGACTTCAGAAGTTACTATGGCTACACCTTC.

In DNA form, the CDR3 reads TGTGCCAGCAGCCTTTGGTCAGGGGGTAATGGCTACACCTTC. The encoded protein is CASSLWSGGNGYTF. The genes are TRBV27 and TRBJ1-2, with 7 positions matching TRBD1. The ends lost 6 bases at V and 6 bases at J; junction bases unmatched: 10. Germline CDR1 reads MNHEY; CDR2 reads SMNVEV (reference sequence). The CDR3 length is 14 residues.

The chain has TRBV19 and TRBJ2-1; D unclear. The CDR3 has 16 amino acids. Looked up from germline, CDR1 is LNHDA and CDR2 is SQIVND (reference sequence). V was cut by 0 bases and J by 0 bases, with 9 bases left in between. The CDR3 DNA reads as TGTGCCAGTAGTATAGATCTGGCGGCCTCCTACAATGAGCAGTTCTTC. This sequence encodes CASSIDLAASYNEQFF.

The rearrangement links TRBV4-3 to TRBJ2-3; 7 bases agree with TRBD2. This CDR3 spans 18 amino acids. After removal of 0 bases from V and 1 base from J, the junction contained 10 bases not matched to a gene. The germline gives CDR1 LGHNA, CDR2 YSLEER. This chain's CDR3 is CASSQDMGLPPGTDTQYF. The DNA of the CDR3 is TGCGCCAGCAGCCAAGATATGGGACTACCGCCAGGCACAGATACGCAGTATTTT.

CDR3 residues: CASSVASGWYEQFF. The CDR3 bases are TGTGCCAGCAGCGTAGCGAGCGGGTGGTATGAGCAGTTCTTC. The chain combines TRBV9 with TRBJ2-1, with D perhaps TRBD2 (6 bases). CDR3 length: 14 amino acids. Trimming pared 0 bases from V and 8 bases from J, leaving 12 bases between. Per germline, CDR1 SGDLS and CDR2 YYNGEE.

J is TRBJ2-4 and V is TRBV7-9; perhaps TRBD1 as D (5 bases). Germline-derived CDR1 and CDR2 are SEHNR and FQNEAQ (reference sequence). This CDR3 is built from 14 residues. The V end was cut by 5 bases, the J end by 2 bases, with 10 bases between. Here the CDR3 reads CASSPWGTKNIQYF. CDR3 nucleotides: TGTGCCAGCAGCCCGTGGGGCACCAAAAACATTCAGTACTTC.

In nucleotides, the CDR3 is TGTGCCAGCAGTTCCCAGACAGGGTCCCACGAGCAGTACTTC. This sequence encodes CASSSQTGSHEQYF. The chain employs TRBV12-3 or TRBV12-4 and TRBJ2-7; TRBD1 matches 7 bases. The CDR3 length is 14 residues. The trim removed 4 bases at V and 5 bases at J, leaving 8 bases unmatched.

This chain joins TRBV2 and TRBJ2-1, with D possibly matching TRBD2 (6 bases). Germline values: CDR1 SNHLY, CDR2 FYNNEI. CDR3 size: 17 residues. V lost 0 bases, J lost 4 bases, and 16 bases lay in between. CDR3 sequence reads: CASSEAYGGNPYNEQFF. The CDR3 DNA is TGTGCCAGCAGTGAAGCGTATGGCGGGAACCCATACAATGAGCAGTTCTTC.

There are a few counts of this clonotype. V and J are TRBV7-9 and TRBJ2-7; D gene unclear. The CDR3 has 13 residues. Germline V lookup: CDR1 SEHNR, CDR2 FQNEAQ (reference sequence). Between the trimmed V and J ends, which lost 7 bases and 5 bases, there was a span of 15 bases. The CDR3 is CASTSAAGDEQYF. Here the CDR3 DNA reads TGTGCCAGCACTTCCGCCGCCGGCGACGAGCAGTACTTC.

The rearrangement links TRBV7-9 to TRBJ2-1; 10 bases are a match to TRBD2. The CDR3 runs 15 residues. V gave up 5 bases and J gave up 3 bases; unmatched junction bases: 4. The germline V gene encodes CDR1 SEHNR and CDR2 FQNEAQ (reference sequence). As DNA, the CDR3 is TGTGCCAGCAGCCTGACTAGCGGGTACTACAATGAGCAGTTCTTC. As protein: CASSLTSGYYNEQFF.

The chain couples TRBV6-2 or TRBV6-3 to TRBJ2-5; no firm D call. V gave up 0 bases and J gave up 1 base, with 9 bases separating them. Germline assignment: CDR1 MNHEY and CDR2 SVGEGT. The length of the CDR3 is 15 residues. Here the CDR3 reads CASSYSIAVQETQYF. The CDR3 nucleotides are TGTGCCAGCAGTTACTCGATTGCGGTCCAAGAGACCCAGTACTTC.

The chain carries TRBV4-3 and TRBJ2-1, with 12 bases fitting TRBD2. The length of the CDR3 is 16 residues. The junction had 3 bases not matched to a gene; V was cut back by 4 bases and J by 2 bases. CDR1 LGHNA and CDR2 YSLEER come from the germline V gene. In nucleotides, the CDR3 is TGCGCCAGCAGCCCCCGACTAGCGGGAGCCTACAATGAGCAGTTCTTC. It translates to CASSPRLAGAYNEQFF.

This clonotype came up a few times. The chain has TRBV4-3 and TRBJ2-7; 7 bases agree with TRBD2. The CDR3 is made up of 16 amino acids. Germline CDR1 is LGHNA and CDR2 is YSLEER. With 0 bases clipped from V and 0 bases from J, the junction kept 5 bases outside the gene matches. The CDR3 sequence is CASSQDLASGSYEQYF. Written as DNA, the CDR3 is TGCGCCAGCAGCCAAGATCTGGCTAGCGGCTCCTACGAGCAGTACTTC.

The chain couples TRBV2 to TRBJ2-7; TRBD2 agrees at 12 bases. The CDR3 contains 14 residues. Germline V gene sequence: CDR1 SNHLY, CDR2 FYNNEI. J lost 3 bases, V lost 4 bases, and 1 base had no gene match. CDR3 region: CASSGTSGIYEQYF. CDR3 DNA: TGTGCCAGCAGTGGGACTAGCGGGATCTACGAGCAGTACTTC.

This chain's CDR3 is CASSRLTGANTEAFF. In DNA, the CDR3 is TGCGCCAGCAGCCGCTTGACCGGGGCGAACACTGAAGCTTTCTTT. This chain joins TRBV4-3 and TRBJ1-1; maybe TRBD1 (5 bases). Per germline, CDR1 LGHNA and CDR2 YSLEER. Trimming pared 4 bases from V and 1 base from J, leaving 13 bases between. This CDR3 contains 15 residues.

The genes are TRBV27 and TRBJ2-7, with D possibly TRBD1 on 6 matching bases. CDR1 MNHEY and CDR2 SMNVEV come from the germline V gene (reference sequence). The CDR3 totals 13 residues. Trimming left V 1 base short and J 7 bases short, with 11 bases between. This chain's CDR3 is CASSLYGTSEQYF. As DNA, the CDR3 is TGTGCCAGCAGTTTATACGGGACATCAGAGCAGTACTTC.

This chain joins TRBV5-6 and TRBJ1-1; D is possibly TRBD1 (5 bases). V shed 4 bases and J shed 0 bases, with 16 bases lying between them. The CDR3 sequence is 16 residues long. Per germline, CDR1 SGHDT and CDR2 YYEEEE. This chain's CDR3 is CASSPRDEQVNTEAFF. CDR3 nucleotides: TGTGCCAGCAGCCCGAGGGACGAGCAGGTGAACACTGAAGCTTTCTTT.

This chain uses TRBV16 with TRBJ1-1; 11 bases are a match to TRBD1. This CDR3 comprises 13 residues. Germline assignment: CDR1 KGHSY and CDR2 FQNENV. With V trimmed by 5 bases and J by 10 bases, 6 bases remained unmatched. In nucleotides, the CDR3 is TGTGCCAGCAGCGTCGGGACAGGGGGTATAGCTTTCTTT. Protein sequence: CASSVGTGGIAFF.

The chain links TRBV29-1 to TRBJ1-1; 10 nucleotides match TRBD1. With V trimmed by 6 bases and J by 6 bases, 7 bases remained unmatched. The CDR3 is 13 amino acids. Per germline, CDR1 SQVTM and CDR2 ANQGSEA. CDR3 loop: CSVAGQGPSEAFF. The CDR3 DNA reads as TGCAGCGTAGCGGGACAGGGGCCATCTGAAGCTTTCTTT.

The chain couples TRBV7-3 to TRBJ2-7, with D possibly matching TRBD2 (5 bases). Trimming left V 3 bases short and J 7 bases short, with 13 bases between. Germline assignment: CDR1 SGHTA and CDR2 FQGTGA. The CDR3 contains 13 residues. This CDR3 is CASSLIERGEQYF. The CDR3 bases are TGTGCCAGCAGCTTGATTGAACGAGGGGAGCAGTACTTC. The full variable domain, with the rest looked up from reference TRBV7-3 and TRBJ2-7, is GAGVSQTPSNKVTEKGKYVELRCDPISGHTALYWYRQSLGQGPEFLIYFQGTGAADDSGLPNDRFFAVRPEGSVSTLKIQRTERGDSAVYLCASSLIERGEQYFGPGTRLTVT.

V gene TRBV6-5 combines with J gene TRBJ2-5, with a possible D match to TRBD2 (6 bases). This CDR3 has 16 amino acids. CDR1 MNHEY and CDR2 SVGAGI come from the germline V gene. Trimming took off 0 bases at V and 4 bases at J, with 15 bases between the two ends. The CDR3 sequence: CASSYSEGEGGETQYF. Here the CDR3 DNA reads TGTGCCAGCAGTTACTCGGAGGGAGAGGGAGGAGAGACCCAGTACTTC.

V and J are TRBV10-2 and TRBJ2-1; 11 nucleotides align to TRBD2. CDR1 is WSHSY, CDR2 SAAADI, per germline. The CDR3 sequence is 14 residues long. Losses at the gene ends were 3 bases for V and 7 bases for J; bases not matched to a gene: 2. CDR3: CASSDSGRVNEQFF. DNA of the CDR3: TGCGCCAGCAGTGATAGCGGGAGGGTTAATGAGCAGTTCTTC.

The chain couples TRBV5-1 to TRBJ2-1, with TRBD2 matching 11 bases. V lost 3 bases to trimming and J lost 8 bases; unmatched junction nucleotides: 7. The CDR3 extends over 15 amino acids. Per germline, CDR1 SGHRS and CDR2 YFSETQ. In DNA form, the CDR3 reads TGCGCCAGCAGCTCACTAGCGGGAGAGATGGATGAGCAGTTCTTC. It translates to CASSSLAGEMDEQFF.

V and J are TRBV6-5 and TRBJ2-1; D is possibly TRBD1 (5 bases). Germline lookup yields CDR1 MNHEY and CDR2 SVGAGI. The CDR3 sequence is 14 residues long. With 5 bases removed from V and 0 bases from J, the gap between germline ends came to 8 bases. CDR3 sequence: CASSDRVSYNEQFF. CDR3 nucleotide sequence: TGTGCCAGCAGTGACAGAGTCTCCTACAATGAGCAGTTCTTC.

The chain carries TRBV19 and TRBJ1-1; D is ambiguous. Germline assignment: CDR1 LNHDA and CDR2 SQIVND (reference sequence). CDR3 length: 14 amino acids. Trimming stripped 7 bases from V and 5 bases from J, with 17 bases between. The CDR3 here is CASIPSGLATEAFF. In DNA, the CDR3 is TGTGCCAGTATCCCTTCGGGCCTGGCGACTGAAGCTTTCTTT.

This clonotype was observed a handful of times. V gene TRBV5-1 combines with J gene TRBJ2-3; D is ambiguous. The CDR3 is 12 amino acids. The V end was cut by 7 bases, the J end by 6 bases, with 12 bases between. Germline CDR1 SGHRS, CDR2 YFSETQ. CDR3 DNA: TGCGCCAGCTTTAGCCGAGTCGATACGCAGTATTTT. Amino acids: CASFSRVDTQYF.

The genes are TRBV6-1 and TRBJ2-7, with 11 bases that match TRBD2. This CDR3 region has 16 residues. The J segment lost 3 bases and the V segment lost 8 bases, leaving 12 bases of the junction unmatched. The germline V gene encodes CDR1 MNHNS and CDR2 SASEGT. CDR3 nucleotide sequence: TGTGCCAGCTCCATTCCCCTAGCGGGAGGCGGCTACGAGCAGTACTTC. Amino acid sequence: CASSIPLAGGGYEQYF.

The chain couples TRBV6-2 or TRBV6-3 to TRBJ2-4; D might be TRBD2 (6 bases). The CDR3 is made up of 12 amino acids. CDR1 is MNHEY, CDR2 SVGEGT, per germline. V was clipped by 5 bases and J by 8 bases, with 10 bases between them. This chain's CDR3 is CASSIRRDIQYF. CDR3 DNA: TGTGCCAGCAGTATACGGAGGGACATTCAGTACTTC.

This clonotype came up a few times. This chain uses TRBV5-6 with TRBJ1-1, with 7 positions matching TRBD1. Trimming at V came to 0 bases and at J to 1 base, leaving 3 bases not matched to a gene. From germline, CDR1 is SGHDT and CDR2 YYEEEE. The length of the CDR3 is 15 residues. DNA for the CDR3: TGTGCCAGCAGCTTGGATTGGGACAGGAACACTGAAGCTTTCTTT. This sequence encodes CASSLDWDRNTEAFF.

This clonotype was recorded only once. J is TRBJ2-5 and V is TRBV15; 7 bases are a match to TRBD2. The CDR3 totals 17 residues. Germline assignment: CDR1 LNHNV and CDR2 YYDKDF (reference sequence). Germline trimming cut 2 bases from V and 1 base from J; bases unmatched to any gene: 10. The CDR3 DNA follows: TGTGCCACCAGCAGATCTTTAATAGCGGGTCCCCAAGAGACCCAGTACTTC. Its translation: CATSRSLIAGPQETQYF.